This T cell receptor beta chain was sequenced during a study of cytomegalovirus exposure and HLA in healthy donors (dated 2017 in TCRdb). In the study overall: An earlier analysis of 587 of the donors reported about 300 Gb of sequence data and 117 million unique TCR beta sequences obtained from approximately 180 million T cells. Every repertoire in the discovery cohort had been generated on one and the same sequencing platform. The aim of the study was to test whether cataloging public T cell receptors could identify signatures of past pathogen exposure. In a later genetic analysis, genome-wide SNP genotypes for about 65% of the 666 donors were used, and that subset was treated as a discovery cohort. The number of typed donors differed by locus: about 629-630 for A, B, C, DRB1 and DQB1; some 500 for DQA1; 606 for DPA1; and 450 to 480 for DPB1. A later analysis re-examined previously published TCR beta repertoires from roughly 650 donors and added high-resolution HLA genotyping to investigate patterns of TCR occurrence. An earlier analysis of approximately 640 of the donors applied high-throughput TCR beta sequencing to assess whether each TCR beta V gene segment acted as functional or pseudogenic. HLA typing included class I and class II loci at four-digit resolution. An early release covering roughly 580 HLA-typed donors comprised 250 to 350 gigabases of sequencing data and roughly 86 million unique TCR sequences. Of the roughly 400 genotyped donors, approximately 82% fell in the genetic ancestry cluster associated with self-reported Caucasian donors. Besides the first cohort of approximately 710 subjects, a separate validation cohort made up of 120 different subjects was used. Among about 410 genotyped donors of the cohort, an average of around 240,000 unique TCR beta nucleotide sequences was sequenced per donor, of which approximately 18% were non-productive. The study profiled the T cell repertoires of some 610 subjects by immunosequencing and related them to cytomegalovirus serostatus. Alongside the repertoire data, information on donor age, sex, ethnicity and CMV serostatus was compiled. The study combined high-throughput TCR immunosequencing, statistical association of individual TCRs with disease status, and machine learning to predict cytomegalovirus infection status. Rather than using new phenotypic data, the later analysis identified candidate immune exposures from TCR beta sequences and from how often those sequences occurred across donors. Roughly 5 DR-DQ haplotypes were handled as single units for association and clustering, since linkage in the cohort was strong.

Study-level results and caveats: When HLA alleles, especially DR and DQ, strongly co-occurred, attributing TCR associations to individual alleles was difficult. In a later analysis, most CMV-associated TCR beta chains were found to appear HLA-restricted, with HLA associations seemingly driven largely by CMV exposure. Because HLA typing was unavailable for some donors at each locus, only the typed subset was used in association tests. CMV serostatus was the only immune exposure information available for the cohort. A further reported finding was that TCR beta sequences accurately predicted the HLA-A and HLA-B alleles for most subjects in the first cohort. Because counts were too low, seventeen rarely observed V segments, including chromosome 9 orphons, were excluded from the earlier analysis of about 500 of the donors. Three of the identified cytomegalovirus-associated TCR beta chains were confirmed in vitro to be specific for cytomegalovirus antigens. Roughly uniform sequencing depth across donors was assumed in presence/absence analyses, although this assumption may not hold. The study gave a list of 150 to 200 TCR beta chains associated with cytomegalovirus. A group of highly shared sequence variants was considered likely to be a technical artifact of the sequencing pipeline. In an earlier analysis of about 600 of the donors, most TCR beta V segments appeared in productive rearrangements about 90% or about 30% of the time, broadly matching IMGT annotations. Correlated functional status among segregating V segments might reflect linkage disequilibrium, but an unknown experimental factor could not be ruled out. Specific HLA alleles were associated with 18,000 or so TCR beta sequences at a false discovery rate of 0.05 in a later analysis. It was suggested by the authors that the approach could potentially be generalized to other disease states and immunological phenotypes. Several of the top co-occurrence clusters appeared to be linked to parvovirus B19, influenza, CMV and Epstein-Barr virus, according to a later analysis. An association between a missense DCLRE1C variant and V-gene and J-gene trimming of TCR beta chains was found in a later genetic analysis and replicated in an independent cohort. In a later analysis, HLA-associated TCR beta chains showed more clonal expansion and lower generation probabilities than non-associated chains that were equally common. Some IMGT-functional V segments, including TRBV6-2 and TRBV6-3, could not be distinguished by the 87-base-pair reads and were therefore excluded. Most TCR sequences were observed very rarely across donors, whereas some public TCRs were present in many individuals. Compared with the 666-donor mean, donors in an Asian-associated ancestry cluster had fewer N-insertions in productive TCRs, according to a later genetic analysis. The classifier was reported to diagnose cytomegalovirus status with high specificity and sensitivity in both the original and validation cohorts. This cohort had only TCR beta chains sequenced, and the lack of alpha or paired-chain data limited which features could be detected. According to a later analysis, TCR association rates differed among HLA loci, with DRB1 alleles showing the most associated TCRs and HLA-C alleles showing the fewest.

The CDR3 goes from the cysteine to the phenylalanine over 16 residues. The DNA shown is the 48-base CDR3, in frame from base 1. The germline V gene (reference sequence) sets CDR1 to MNHEY and CDR2 to SMNVEV. Germline trimming amounts to 6 bases on V and 2 bases on J, with 6 as the count of junction bases outside the gene matches. This clone came up a few times. The antigen this receptor binds is unknown. No base-level quality is on record; no much larger clone is a single base apart. The library was obtained by the immunoSEQ multiplex PCR assay. For the multiplex PCR, a mixture combining 60 forward primers for TCR Vbeta segments and 13 reverse primers for TCR Jbeta segments was used. The CDR3 region of rearranged TCR beta genes was amplified from genomic DNA with a multiplex PCR assay. On the Illumina HiSeq System, the amplified TCR beta libraries were sequenced as 87-base-pair reads. Concerning the study's data processing: A later analysis counted about 82 million unique TCR beta chains across the 640 or so repertoires, and some 11 million of these chains were shared by at least two donors. A nearest-neighbor algorithm error-corrected the raw reads and collapsed the reads into unique sequences, merging closely related sequences to remove PCR and sequencing errors. To assign V, D and J gene segments, CDR3 sequences were aligned to IMGT reference sequences. For a sequence to be retained, a match of at least six nucleotides was required to both a V gene segment and a J gene segment. Rearrangements were classified as productive when the CDR3 lacked stop codons and remained in frame with V and J, and all other rearrangements were classified as non-productive. CDR3 was defined by IMGT convention, running from the second conserved V-encoded cysteine to the conserved J-encoded phenylalanine. The earlier analysis of about 590 of the donors excluded sequences that lacked an unambiguous match to a single V gene segment. In an earlier analysis of approximately 590 of the donors, a V segment was called functional when productive rearrangements were above 56.7%, and segregating when the standard deviation between donors exceeded 5%. A statistical classification framework was built for diagnosing cytomegalovirus status from the catalog of TCR beta chain sequences. In a later analysis, TCR nucleotide sequences were compared against IMGT/GENE-DB human TR gene sequences so that V and J genes could be assigned. A later analysis assigned CDR3 sequences and most-parsimonious VDJ recombination scenarios with the TCRdist pipeline. In a later analysis, each TCR beta chain was defined by its CDR3 amino acid sequence together with its V-gene family, and reads lacking a unique V-gene family were excluded. In a later analysis, a few hundred highly shared, low-generation-probability nucleotide sequences were removed to address suspected cross-contamination and a sequencing artifact. For each public chain, a later analysis derived a clonal expansion index from normalized ranks of inferred template counts within each repertoire. A later analysis computed generation probabilities with a VDJ recombination model fitted to out-of-frame rearrangements, and checked the results against IGoR. In a later analysis, hypergeometric tests were used to score TCR-TCR, TCR-HLA and TCR-CMV co-occurrence, with a repertoire-size bias correction applied to TCR pairs. False discovery rates were estimated in a later analysis by permuting HLA or CMV assignments 20 times. In a later analysis, co-occurring TCRs were grouped using DBSCAN, and TCRdist sequence similarity was added for clustering within HLA-allele-positive subsets. Repertoires with fewer than 30,000 or more than 120,000 public chains, plus five repertoires with anomalous nucleotide sharing, were excluded from co-occurrence clustering. TCRdb re-hosts the immuneACCESS table, in-frame sequences only. Its copies lack some clones; in the studies checked, an unresolved V gene accounts for under half of them, and the cause for the rest is not known. The V and J calls and clone size come from that table; D and trimming were worked out from the DNA. The sample contains 140,000 to 150,000 clones, roughly 10% of them found a single time. Less than 2% of the sample belongs to the ten largest clones.

In total, around 600 healthy bone marrow donors made up the cohort. At the time of sampling, all cohort members were nominally healthy, though unrecorded immune exposures were likely present. The donor was CMV seronegative and belonged to the group of around 400 seronegative cohort members. A peripheral blood sample was provided by each donor, and peripheral blood mononuclear cells were used for TCR beta sequencing. Genomic DNA extraction from the blood cell samples was performed with the Qiagen DNeasy Blood Extraction Kit. The source of this sequence is a man aged 50-60 years in good health and CMV-seronegative. The chain was built from TRBV27 and TRBJ2-3, and 12 junction bases match TRBD2. Source material: PBMCs. Here the CDR3 is given as CASRAGLAGLTDTQYF. The base sequence is TGTGCCAGCAGGGCGGGACTAGCGGGTCTCACAGATACGCAGTATTTT.